The T cell receptor (beta chain) described here comes from a study of blood T cell repertoires in COVID-19 (dated by TCRdb to about 2020). Context from the whole study: Collaborator samples came from the United States, Italy and Spain and covered acute and convalescent phases of COVID-19. The dataset comprised deeply sampled blood TCRbeta repertoires from subjects exposed to, actively infected with, or recovered from COVID-19. A de-identified subject ID, COVID-19 status, age in years and sex were almost always included in the sample metadata. Where available, HLA class I and class II types were taken from metadata supplied by the sample provider and were not determined by assay-based typing. The samples were drawn from two sources: the first 160 participants of the ongoing ImmuneRACE study, and 1,200 or so subjects contributed by 6 global collaborators. A freely available public database, intended as a resource for researchers studying the immune response to SARS-CoV-2, is where the repertoires were released. The prospective study material was composed of cDNA or gDNA derived from T cells, B-cell-depleted T cells, or PBMCs. What the study reported, not specific to this receptor: The amount of clinical and demographic metadata varied by source and participant and was provided uncurated.

Participants in the prospective study were enrolled through a virtual design, were aged 18 to 89 years, and lived in roughly 24 United States geographic areas. In the prospective study, participants were assigned to cohorts based on the clinical history participants reported in a screening survey and a study questionnaire. Recovered participants in ImmuneRACE Cohort 3 were defined as having two consecutive negative NP/OP PCR tests, clearance from a healthcare professional, or resolution of symptoms. Each participant in the prospective study had whole blood, serum and a nasopharyngeal or oropharyngeal swab collected by mobile phlebotomists. Participants in the prospective study had the option to provide additional blood draws and questionnaires over an approximately 2-month period. Before DNA extraction, prospective study blood samples were shipped either frozen or at room temperature. As for this clone: This clone's antigen is unknown. No qualities accompany the bases; no much larger clone lies one base away.

Clipping removes 6 bases from V and 2 bases from J, with 10 as the unmatched junction base count. From the cysteine up to the phenylalanine, the CDR3 has a length of 15 residues. Only CDR3 DNA remains: 45 bases, in frame from the first base. The germline V gene yields MNHEY for CDR1 and SVGAGI for CDR2. The immunoSEQ Assay, a bias-controlled multiplex PCR, was used to amplify TCRbeta CDR3 regions from genomic DNA. The authors' analysis ran thus. The number of nucleated cells in each sample was estimated from the amplification of reference gene primers within the assay. Sequence reads were collapsed and filtered to measure the absolute abundance of every unique TCRbeta CDR3 rearrangement. For each sample, productive Simpson clonality was calculated as the square root of Simpson's diversity index across productive rearrangements. TCRdb's version of the immuneACCESS table is confined to in-frame rearrangements and falls short of the full clone set. An unresolved V gene accounts for under half of the shortfall where checked; the remainder is of unknown origin. That table is the source of V, J and clone size, and D and trimming were worked out from the DNA. The sample table lists over 250,000 clones, roughly 89% of them with a count of one. In total, the top ten clones hold just under 9% of the sample.

The TCR originated in a man in his forties who had recovered from COVID-19. The source material was PBMCs or T cells enriched from blood (not recorded which). The chain is made from TRBV6-5 and TRBJ2-7; 7 junctional bases match TRBD2. The CDR3 protein is CASSPSGTTPYEQYF. In nucleotides, the sequence is TGTGCCAGCAGCCCCTCCGGGACTACACCCTACGAGCAGTACTTC.